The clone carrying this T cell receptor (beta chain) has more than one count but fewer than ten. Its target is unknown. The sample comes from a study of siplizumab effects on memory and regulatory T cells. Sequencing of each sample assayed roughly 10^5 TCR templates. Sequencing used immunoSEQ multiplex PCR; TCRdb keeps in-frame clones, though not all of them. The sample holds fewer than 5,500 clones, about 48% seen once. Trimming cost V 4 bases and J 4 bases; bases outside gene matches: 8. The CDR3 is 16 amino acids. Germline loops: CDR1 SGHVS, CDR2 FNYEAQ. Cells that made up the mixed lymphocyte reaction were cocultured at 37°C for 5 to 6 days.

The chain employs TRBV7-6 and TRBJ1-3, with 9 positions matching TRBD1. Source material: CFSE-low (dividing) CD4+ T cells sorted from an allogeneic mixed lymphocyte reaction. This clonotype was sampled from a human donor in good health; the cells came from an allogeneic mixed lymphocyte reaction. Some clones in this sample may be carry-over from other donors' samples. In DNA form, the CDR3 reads TGTGCCAGCAGCTCGTCAACAGGGGGCGGCGGAAACACCATATATTTT. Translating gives CASSSSTGGGGNTIYF.